The 21 T cell receptor beta chains below were found in one sample sequenced in a study of blood T cell repertoires in COVID-19. Clones were sequenced by immunoSEQ multiplex PCR, and TCRdb holds only the in-frame ones, with some missing. The top ten clones hold more than 10% of a sample with about 220,000 clones, approximately 80% of them seen once. Sequencing was done on a sample of peripheral blood. These receptors came from a human donor in a cohort sampled during active COVID-19.

For the CDR3, the DNA is TGTGCCAGCAGGTTGAATCTCGCTCACGGCACTGAAGCTTTCTTT. It translates to CASRLNLAHGTEAFF. The rearrangement joins TRBV14 to TRBJ1-1, with D uncertain. V shed 6 bases and J shed 4 bases, with 18 bases lying between them. CDR1 SGHDN and CDR2 FVKESK come from the germline V gene. The CDR3 runs to 15 residues.

The genes are TRBV3-1 (or the pseudogene TRBV3-2) and TRBJ2-1, with TRBD2 matching 8 bases. The CDR3 contains 15 residues. V lost 2 bases to trimming and J lost 2 bases; unmatched junction nucleotides: 2. Germline V gene lookup returns CDR1 LGHDT and CDR2 YNNKEL (reference sequence). The CDR3 sequence is CASSQTSGAYNEQFF. Written as DNA, the CDR3 is TGTGCCAGCAGCCAAACTAGCGGAGCCTACAATGAGCAGTTCTTC.

The chain links TRBV3-1 (or the pseudogene TRBV3-2) to TRBJ2-4; D unresolved. V lost 4 bases and J 5 bases, leaving 3 bases between the germline ends. The CDR3 is made up of 11 amino acids. Germline V lookup: CDR1 LGHDT, CDR2 YNNKEL (reference sequence). The CDR3 DNA reads as TGTGCCAGCAGCCGCGAAAACATTCAGTACTTC. This sequence encodes CASSRENIQYF.

V is TRBV6-5 and J is TRBJ1-2, with a tentative D call TRBD1 (6 bases). Trimming removed 5 bases at V and 5 bases at J, with 18 bases between. Germline V gene lookup returns CDR1 MNHEY and CDR2 SVGAGI. CDR3 length: 15 amino acids. CDR3 sequence: CASSRRSAGEYGYTF. Written as DNA, the CDR3 is TGTGCCAGCAGTAGAAGAAGTGCAGGGGAGTATGGCTACACCTTC.

This clone appeared a single time. The chain combines TRBV3-1 (or the pseudogene TRBV3-2) with TRBJ1-1; 7 bases are a match to TRBD1. The V segment lost 3 bases and the J segment 1 base; nucleotides outside the gene matches: 8. The length of the CDR3 is 16 residues. Germline V gene lookup returns CDR1 LGHDT and CDR2 YNNKEL (reference sequence). The CDR3 here is CASSQGHRGPNTEAFF. The DNA for the CDR3 is TGTGCCAGCAGCCAGGGTCACAGGGGACCGAACACTGAAGCTTTCTTT.

V is TRBV5-1 and J is TRBJ2-7; D perhaps matches TRBD2 (6 bases). The V end was cut by 0 bases, the J end by 4 bases, with 11 bases between. CDR1 is SGHRS, CDR2 YFSETQ, per germline. The CDR3 length is 14 residues. CDR3 loop: CASSLGGGPYEQYF. The CDR3, as DNA: TGCGCCAGCAGCTTGGGGGGAGGCCCTTACGAGCAGTACTTC.

This clone was observed a handful of times. V usage is TRBV28 and J usage is TRBJ1-2, with 7 bases aligning to TRBD1. The V segment lost 4 bases and the J segment 4 bases; nucleotides outside the gene matches: 3. Germline assignment: CDR1 MDHEN and CDR2 SYDVKM. This CDR3 is 13 amino acids long. The CDR3 is CASSSGTVYGYTF. As DNA, the CDR3 is TGTGCCAGCAGTTCAGGGACAGTCTATGGCTACACCTTC.

V usage is TRBV6-4 and J usage is TRBJ1-1; TRBD1 aligns across 10 bases. The CDR3 totals 16 residues. Germline V gene lookup returns CDR1 MRHNA and CDR2 SNTAGT. The J segment lost 5 bases and the V segment lost 3 bases, leaving 9 bases of the junction unmatched. The CDR3 is CASSEDGTGEGTEAFF. CDR3 nucleotides: TGTGCCAGCAGTGAAGATGGGACAGGGGAGGGGACTGAAGCTTTCTTT.

The chain has TRBV6-5 and TRBJ1-2, with 9 nucleotides matching TRBD1. This CDR3 is 15 amino acids long. The ends lost 1 base at V and 5 bases at J; junction bases unmatched: 5. Germline V gene lookup returns CDR1 MNHEY and CDR2 SVGAGI. CDR3: CASSYFADRGYGYTF. CDR3 in DNA: TGTGCCAGCAGTTACTTCGCGGACAGGGGATATGGCTACACCTTC.

J is TRBJ2-3 and V is TRBV28; D is possibly TRBD1 (7 bases). This CDR3 comprises 13 residues. Trimming left V 6 bases short and J 3 bases short, with 10 bases between. The germline V gene encodes CDR1 MDHEN and CDR2 SYDVKM. CDR3 bases: TGTGCCAGCAGGCCAGGGGGGACAGATACGCAGTATTTT. Translated: CASRPGGTDTQYF.

The chain recombines TRBV29-1 with TRBJ1-2; no definite D call. The CDR3 is 13 amino acids. Germline CDR1 is SQVTM and CDR2 is ANQGSEA. Trimming cost V 6 bases and J 0 bases, with 11 bases left between them. CDR3 protein: CSVEGQSNYGYTF. CDR3 nucleotide sequence: TGCAGCGTCGAGGGCCAATCTAACTATGGCTACACCTTC.

The rearrangement uses TRBV18 and TRBJ1-5, with D perhaps TRBD1 (6 bases). The germline V gene encodes CDR1 KGHSH and CDR2 LQKENI. This CDR3 is built from 15 residues. V was pared by 2 bases and J by 7 bases, with 15 bases between. The CDR3 DNA is TGTGCCAGCTCACCATCTCAGGGGTCTAGGCAGCCCCAGCATTTT. It translates to CASSPSQGSRQPQHF. The full variable domain, its missing parts supplied by reference TRBV18 and TRBJ1-5, is NAGVMQNPRHLVRRRGQEARLRCSPMKGHSHVYWYRQLPEEGLKFMVYLQKENIIDESGMPKERFSAEFPKEGPSILRIQQVVRGDSAAYFCASSPSQGSRQPQHFGDGTRLSIL.

The sample holds many counts of this clone. The V gene is TRBV18, the J gene TRBJ2-7; the D gene is possibly TRBD1 (6 bases). The CDR3 runs to 15 residues. Germline CDR1 KGHSH, CDR2 LQKENI. Deletions cut 5 bases from V and 0 bases from J, with 14 bases between. CDR3 nucleotides: TGTGCCAGCTCAATAGCAGGGGTCTCCTCCTACGAGCAGTACTTC. Translated: CASSIAGVSSYEQYF.

The V call is TRBV24-1, the J call TRBJ2-7; 13 bases line up with TRBD2. V shed 4 bases, J shed 5 bases, and the junction held 7 bases outside the gene matches. The length of the CDR3 is 16 residues. Germline assignment: CDR1 KGHDR and CDR2 SFDVKD. The CDR3 protein is CATSDPGTSGNNEQYF. Here the CDR3 DNA reads TGTGCCACCAGTGACCCCGGGACTAGCGGGAACAACGAGCAGTACTTC.

This sequence joins TRBV28 and TRBJ2-3; 7 bases match TRBD1. The length of the CDR3 is 15 residues. V gave up 10 bases and J gave up 0 bases; unmatched junction bases: 10. The germline V gene encodes CDR1 MDHEN and CDR2 SYDVKM. CDR3: CATRDSKSSTDTQYF. The CDR3 DNA sequence: TGTGCCACCCGGGACAGCAAATCAAGCACAGATACGCAGTATTTT.

The CDR3 reads CASSVDVGPGANVLTF. CDR3 nucleotides: TGTGCCAGCAGCGTAGACGTGGGGCCTGGGGCCAACGTCCTGACTTTC. The J gene is TRBJ2-6, the V gene TRBV9; perhaps TRBD1 as D (5 bases). CDR3 size: 16 residues. From germline, CDR1 is SGDLS and CDR2 YYNGEE. The V end was cut by 0 bases, the J end by 2 bases, with 9 bases between.

The chain uses TRBV5-1 and TRBJ1-1, with D unclear. CDR1 and CDR2 from the germline V gene are SGHRS and YFSETQ. This CDR3 is built from 15 residues. Trimming removed 0 bases from V and 4 bases from J, with 13 bases in between. This CDR3 is CASSLGAGESTEAFF. The CDR3 nucleotides read TGCGCCAGCAGCTTGGGGGCTGGGGAGAGCACTGAAGCTTTCTTT.

This clone showed up just once. The chain carries TRBV4-2 and TRBJ1-2; 8 nucleotides agree with TRBD1. The germline CDR1 and CDR2 sequences are LGHNA and YNFKEQ. The V segment lost 4 bases and the J segment 8 bases; nucleotides outside the gene matches: 24. The CDR3 sequence is 19 residues long. CDR3 in DNA: TGTGCCAGCAGCCGTCTCTCTTTAGCTGGGCCCCAGGGGGCGGTGGGCTACACCTTC. The encoded protein is CASSRLSLAGPQGAVGYTF.

The chain links TRBV6-1 to TRBJ1-1, with D uncertain. Trimming removed 1 base from V and 0 bases from J, with 15 bases in between. The CDR3 covers 17 residues. Germline CDR1 MNHNS, CDR2 SASEGT. The CDR3 protein is CASSEEGGGLMNTEAFF. CDR3 bases: TGTGCCAGCAGTGAAGAAGGTGGAGGGTTGATGAACACTGAAGCTTTCTTT.

A note on this clone: This specimen includes other DNA sequences encoding the same CDR3. The chain is built from TRBV19 and TRBJ2-5; TRBD1 aligns across 8 bases. The CDR3 runs 13 residues. CDR1 and CDR2 from the germline V gene are LNHDA and SQIVND (reference sequence). Germline trimming cut 3 bases from V and 5 bases from J; bases unmatched to any gene: 2. The DNA for the CDR3 is TGTGCCAGTAGTATCGACAGGGGTGAGACCCAGTACTTC. Translation: CASSIDRGETQYF.

CDR3 sequence (DNA): TGTGCCAGCAGCGAGGGGGGGGGATTCTCCTACGAGCAGTACTTC. Amino acid sequence: CASSEGGGFSYEQYF. The chain joins TRBV11-2 to TRBJ2-7; possible D gene TRBD2, 7 bases. With 5 bases removed from V and 0 bases from J, the gap between germline ends came to 14 bases. CDR1 and CDR2 from the germline V gene are SGHAT and FQNNGV. The CDR3 contains 15 residues.